This record concerns one TCR beta chain sequence. Its cognate antigen is unknown. The data were taken from a study of OX40 agonist ivuxolimab in advanced cancers. About the research overall: Prior therapy, whether anti-PD-1, anti-PD-L1 or anti-CTLA-4, was allowed, and more than 35% had some.

With autoimmune disease history or systemic immunosuppression, patients were excluded. Profiled with immunoSEQ multiplex PCR; TCRdb holds only in-frame clones, not every one. The sample has tens of thousands of clones, approximately 90% seen once. Study-wide results and caveats: More expanded clones were found, on average, in CD8+ than in CD4+ T cells.

V was pared by 0 bases and J by 4 bases, with 8 bases of the junction left unmatched. CDR1 is MGHRA and CDR2 is YSYEKL in the germline V gene. The CDR3 is 16 amino acids. The source of this sequence is an adult with an advanced solid tumor such as melanoma, head and neck, liver or kidney cancer. This material consisted of CD4+ or CD8+ T cells sorted from blood, taken in a trial of the OX40 agonist ivuxolimab. The genes are TRBV4-1 and TRBJ1-2, with 7 bases fitting TRBD1. The CDR3 is CASSQDSGTALYGYTF. For the CDR3, the DNA is TGCGCCAGCAGCCAAGATTCCGGGACAGCCCTCTATGGCTACACCTTC.